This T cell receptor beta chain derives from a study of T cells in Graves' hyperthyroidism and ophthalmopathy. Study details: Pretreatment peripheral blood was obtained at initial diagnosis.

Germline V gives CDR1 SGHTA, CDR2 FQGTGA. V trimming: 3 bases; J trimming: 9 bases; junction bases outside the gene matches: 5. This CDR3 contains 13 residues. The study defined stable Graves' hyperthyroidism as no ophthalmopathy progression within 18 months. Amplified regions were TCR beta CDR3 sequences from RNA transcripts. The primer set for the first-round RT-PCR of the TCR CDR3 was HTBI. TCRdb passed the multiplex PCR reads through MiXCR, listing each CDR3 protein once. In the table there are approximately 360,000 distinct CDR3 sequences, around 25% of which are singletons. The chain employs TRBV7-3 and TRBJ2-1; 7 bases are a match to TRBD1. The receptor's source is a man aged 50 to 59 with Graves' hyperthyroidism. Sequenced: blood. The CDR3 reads CASSFQGVSEQFF. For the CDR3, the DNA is TGTGCCAGCAGCTTTCAGGGGGTGAGTGAGCAGTTCTTC.